This note documents a single T cell receptor beta chain sequence. This entry is derived from a study of blood T cell repertoires in COVID-19. V was trimmed by 1 base and J by 4 bases, leaving 12 bases between them. The germline CDR1 and CDR2 sequences are SGHTA and FQGNSA. The CDR3 runs 15 residues. Sequencing used immunoSEQ multiplex PCR; TCRdb keeps in-frame clones, though not all of them. The data hold 56,000 or so clones, with 91% observed a single time. The sample consisted of peripheral blood. V usage is TRBV7-2 and J usage is TRBJ2-3; weak D call: TRBD2 (6 bases). The sequence derives from a man in his fifties with active COVID-19. The CDR3 DNA reads as TGTGCCAGCAGCTTAGTGGGCGGGACGGCAGATACGCAGTATTTT. As protein: CASSLVGGTADTQYF.